The 24 T cell receptor beta chains listed next were all sequenced from one sample in a study of blood T cell repertoires in COVID-19. The protocol was immunoSEQ multiplex PCR, while the TCRdb copy is restricted to in-frame clones and leaves out a portion. In the table there are about 250,000 clones, 88% of which are singletons. Specimen: peripheral blood. The receptors were sampled from a woman aged 30 to 39 with COVID-19, enrolled during active disease.

This clone was seen once. V is TRBV25-1 and J is TRBJ1-1; maybe TRBD1 (6 bases). Germline assignment: CDR1 MGHDK and CDR2 SYGVNS. This CDR3 is built from 12 residues. V lost 7 bases and J lost 6, with 12 bases in between. The CDR3 sequence is CASTRGGAEAFF. The DNA of the CDR3 is TGTGCCAGCACCCGCGGGGGCGCTGAAGCTTTCTTT.

For this clone: Compared with germline, one end of the junction differs, possibly owing to a read error. The V and J genes are TRBV7-7 and TRBJ2-2; the match to TRBD2 covers 9 bases. Looked up from germline, CDR1 is SSHAT and CDR2 is FNYEAQ (reference sequence). The CDR3 loop spans 15 amino acids. The CDR3 region has the DNA TGTGCTAGCAGCCAACTAGCGGGGAACACCGGGGAGCTGTTTTTT. It translates to CASSQLAGNTGELFF.

The chain combines TRBV29-1 with TRBJ1-1; 9 bases align to TRBD1. This CDR3 contains 17 residues. With 7 bases clipped from V and 0 bases from J, the junction kept 15 bases outside the gene matches. Germline V gene lookup returns CDR1 SQVTM and CDR2 ANQGSEA. Here the CDR3 DNA reads TGCAGCGCTACCAGAGGGACAGGGCTTTCTATGAACACTGAAGCTTTCTTT. Translation: CSATRGTGLSMNTEAFF.

The V gene is TRBV5-1, the J gene TRBJ2-3; 12 bases align to TRBD2. V lost 4 bases, J lost 4 bases, and 4 bases stayed unmatched. CDR1 is SGHRS, CDR2 YFSETQ, per germline. The CDR3 totals 15 residues. The CDR3 spells CASSETSGSSDTQYF. CDR3 sequence (DNA): TGCGCCAGCAGCGAGACTAGCGGGAGTTCAGATACGCAGTATTTT.

V is TRBV12-5 and J is TRBJ1-2; a weak D match, TRBD1 (5 bases). Germline CDR1 reads LGHNT; CDR2 reads FRNRAP. The CDR3 sequence is 14 residues long. Trimming cost V 1 base and J 8 bases, with 14 bases left between them. The CDR3 spells CASGLDPRADGYTF. In nucleotides, the CDR3 is TGTGCTAGTGGTTTGGACCCCAGGGCGGACGGCTACACCTTC.

This clone appeared once. This chain links TRBV3-1 (or the pseudogene TRBV3-2) with TRBJ2-3; 8 bases are a match to TRBD1. This CDR3 contains 16 residues. J was trimmed by 2 bases and V by 2 bases; bases with no gene match: 6. From germline, CDR1 is LGHDT and CDR2 YNNKEL (reference sequence). The CDR3 spells CASSQYGQGDTDTQYF. The CDR3 DNA is TGTGCCAGCAGCCAATACGGACAGGGAGACACAGATACGCAGTATTTT.

In the case of this clone: Its ends do not fully match the called genes, so a read error is possible. The rearrangement uses TRBV7-7 and TRBJ1-3; 7 bases fit TRBD1. CDR3 length: 15 residues. Germline-derived CDR1 and CDR2 are SSHAT and FNYEAQ (reference sequence). The CDR3 sequence is CASSLATGFGNTIYF. The CDR3 DNA follows: TGTGCTAGCAGCTTAGCGACAGGGTTTGGAAACACCATATATTTT. The full variable domain, its missing parts supplied by reference TRBV7-7 and TRBJ1-3, is GAGVSQSPRYKVTKRGQDVTLRCDPISSHATLYWYQQALGQGPEFLTYFNYEAQPDKSGLPSDRFSAERPEGSISTLTIQRTEQRDSAMYRCASSLATGFGNTIYFGEGSWLTVV.

J is TRBJ2-3 and V is TRBV11-3; 11 bases are shared with TRBD2. J gave up 2 bases and V 4 bases, and 8 bases lay outside the gene matches. This CDR3 spans 17 amino acids. Per germline, CDR1 SGHNT and CDR2 YENEEA. The CDR3 spells CASSSRGTSGYTDTQYF. The CDR3 DNA sequence: TGTGCCAGCAGCTCCCGCGGGACTAGCGGATACACAGATACGCAGTATTTT.

The gene calls are TRBV5-6 and TRBJ2-6; D call uncertain. Germline V CDR1 and CDR2: SGHDT, YYEEEE. Trimming stripped 4 bases from V and 0 bases from J, with 17 bases between. The CDR3 has 18 amino acids. The CDR3 nucleotides read TGTGCCAGCAGCACCTACCGTTACGAAAGCTCTGGGGCCAACGTCCTGACTTTC. Its protein product is CASSTYRYESSGANVLTF.

The chain is built from TRBV9 and TRBJ2-5; 9 bases agree with TRBD1. Germline-derived CDR1 and CDR2 are SGDLS and YYNGEE. CDR3 length equals 15 residues. V was clipped by 4 bases and J by 3 bases; unmatched bases: 7. The DNA of the CDR3 is TGTGCCAGCAGCCCGGGACAGGGTGGGGAAGAGACCCAGTACTTC. It encodes CASSPGQGGEETQYF. Full variable domain (missing parts from reference TRBV9 and TRBJ2-5): DSGVTQTPKHLITATGQRVTLRCSPRSGDLSVYWYQQSLDQGLQFLIQYYNGEERAKGNILERFSAQQFPDLHSELNLSSLELGDSALYFCASSPGQGGEETQYFGPGTRLLVL.

The J gene is TRBJ2-5, the V gene TRBV19; TRBD2 aligns across 7 bases. V lost 5 bases and J lost 3; bases outside the gene matches: 9. Per germline, CDR1 LNHDA and CDR2 SQIVND (reference sequence). The CDR3 is 15 amino acids. CDR3 residues: CASSGVGDYKETQYF. Written as DNA, the CDR3 is TGTGCCAGTAGTGGCGTGGGGGACTACAAAGAGACCCAGTACTTC.

The table lists this clone with a few counts. J is TRBJ2-2 and V is TRBV27; D possibly corresponds to TRBD2 (5 bases). Trimming stripped 2 bases from V and 6 bases from J, with 13 bases between. CDR1 and CDR2 (germline): MNHEY, SMNVEV (reference sequence). This CDR3 has 15 amino acids. The chain's CDR3 is CASSLLAGDPGELFF. In nucleotides, the CDR3 is TGTGCCAGCAGTTTACTGGCGGGTGACCCCGGGGAGCTGTTTTTT.

V gene TRBV6-2 or TRBV6-3 combines with J gene TRBJ1-1; D possibly corresponds to TRBD1 (6 bases). V lost 2 bases to trimming and J lost 5 bases, with 15 bases between them. CDR1 MNHEY and CDR2 SVGEGT come from the germline V gene. CDR3 size: 15 residues. CDR3 bases: TGTGCCAGCAGTTACGGGGGCAGGGAAGGGACTGAAGCTTTCTTT. This sequence encodes CASSYGGREGTEAFF.

V gene TRBV6-2 or TRBV6-3 combines with J gene TRBJ1-1; no definite D call. This CDR3 has 12 residues. V lost 5 bases to trimming and J lost 7 bases, with 11 bases between them. Looked up from germline, CDR1 is MNHEY and CDR2 is SVGEGT. CDR3 nucleotides: TGTGCCAGCAGTCATCGTGGGAGTGAAGCTTTCTTT. Amino acids: CASSHRGSEAFF.

CDR3 amino acids: CASSLVPGPAYEQYF. CDR3 DNA sequence: TGTGCCAGCAGCTTAGTCCCAGGGCCAGCCTACGAGCAGTACTTC. The chain recombines TRBV7-9 with TRBJ2-7, with a possible D match to TRBD1 (5 bases). The CDR3 has 15 amino acids. V lost 1 base to trimming and J lost 2 bases, with 12 bases between them. CDR1 and CDR2 (germline): SEHNR, FQNEAQ (reference sequence).

The rearrangement joins TRBV29-1 to TRBJ2-2, with TRBD1 identical over 9 bases. The CDR3 length is 16 residues. CDR1 and CDR2 from the germline V gene are SQVTM and ANQGSEA. J was trimmed by 5 bases and V by 5 bases; bases with no gene match: 12. CDR3 in amino acids: CSVSKTTGGRTGELFF. The CDR3 coding sequence is TGCAGCGTTAGTAAAACTACAGGGGGCCGAACCGGGGAGCTGTTTTTT.

The V gene is TRBV18, the J gene TRBJ1-2; 9 bases match TRBD1. Per the germline V gene, CDR1 is KGHSH and CDR2 is LQKENI. The length of the CDR3 is 14 residues. V trimming: 8 bases; J trimming: 7 bases; junction bases outside the gene matches: 11. CDR3 sequence reads: CASQKTGGEAGYTF. The CDR3 nucleotides are TGTGCCAGCCAGAAAACAGGGGGCGAGGCTGGCTACACCTTC.

This clone was detected only once. This sequence joins TRBV30 and TRBJ2-6; D is ambiguous. The V and J ends lost 4 bases and 4 bases respectively, with 8 bases between them. CDR3 size: 13 residues. Germline assignment: CDR1 GTSNPN and CDR2 SVGIG (reference sequence). The CDR3, as DNA: TGTGCCTGGACCCTACCGGGGGCCAACGTCCTGACTTTC. This sequence encodes CAWTLPGANVLTF.

The chain has TRBV7-9 and TRBJ1-2; D remains unclear. The CDR3 has 16 residues. V was shortened by 1 base and J by 3 bases, with 15 bases between the two germline ends. Germline CDR1 is SEHNR and CDR2 is FQNEAQ (reference sequence). The CDR3 is CASSLGLERRHYGYTF. The CDR3 nucleotides read TGTGCCAGCAGCTTAGGATTAGAGCGTAGGCACTATGGCTACACCTTC.

The rearrangement joins TRBV19 to TRBJ2-3; D is undetermined. V was shortened by 9 bases and J by 4 bases, with 17 bases between the two germline ends. The CDR3 has 14 residues. The germline gives CDR1 LNHDA, CDR2 SQIVND (reference sequence). The CDR3 spells CASSGAFIADTQYF. As DNA, the CDR3 is TGTGCCAGCAGTGGAGCGTTTATCGCAGATACGCAGTATTTT. The variable domain in full, with the rest retrieved from reference TRBV19 and TRBJ2-3, is DGGITQSPKYLFRKEGQNVTLSCEQNLNHDAMYWYRQDPGQGLRLIYYSQIVNDFQKGDIAEGYSVSREKKESFPLTVTSAQKNPTAFYLCASSGAFIADTQYFGPGTRLTVL.

The V and J genes are TRBV7-2 and TRBJ2-7; no clear D gene. The germline CDR1 and CDR2 sequences are SGHTA and FQGNSA. The CDR3 has 13 residues. Trimming took 3 bases from V and 5 from J, leaving 11 bases between them. The CDR3 protein is CASSLVGLDEQYV. CDR3 sequence (DNA): TGTGCCAGCAGCTTGGTCGGGTTGGACGAGCAGTACGTC.

CDR3 loop: CARIGQGLRQPQHF. In DNA, the CDR3 is TGTGCCAGAATAGGACAGGGGCTGCGACAGCCCCAGCATTTT. V is TRBV27 and J is TRBJ1-5; 9 nucleotides match TRBD1. Germline CDR1 reads MNHEY; CDR2 reads SMNVEV (reference sequence). Trimming at V came to 9 bases and at J to 7 bases, leaving 10 bases not matched to a gene. The CDR3 totals 14 residues.

The chain uses TRBV11-2 and TRBJ2-7; 7 bases are a match to TRBD2. V lost 5 bases and J lost 2; bases outside the gene matches: 9. CDR3 length equals 15 residues. Per germline, CDR1 SGHAT and CDR2 FQNNGV. The CDR3 loop reads CASSADSRGAYEQYF. The CDR3, as DNA: TGTGCCAGCAGCGCAGACAGTCGGGGGGCCTACGAGCAGTACTTC.

There are a few counts of this clone. This chain connects TRBV11-2 to TRBJ1-1; D is unresolved. Germline V gives CDR1 SGHAT, CDR2 FQNNGV. The CDR3 runs 12 residues. V gave up 5 bases and J gave up 1 base, with 5 bases separating them. As DNA, the CDR3 is TGTGCCAGCAGCACCGGGAACACTGAAGCTTTCTTT. This encodes CASSTGNTEAFF.